One sample yielded the 11 T cell receptor beta chains listed below, sequenced in a study of regulatory T cells in long-lasting Graves disease. Time point denoted: newly diagnosed GD, antithyroid drugs for less than 3 months. With RNA extracted from PBMCs as input, the TCR library was made. CDR3-region Arm-PCR and iRepertoire HTBI primers produced the TCR beta libraries. One entry per CDR3 protein, called by TCRdb with MiXCR from the multiplex PCR reads. The sample lists approximately 480,000 distinct CDR3 sequences; about 17% were seen once. The same specimen was also included in a second study, on T cells in Graves' hyperthyroidism and ophthalmopathy.

The material was peripheral blood mononuclear cells (PBMCs), obtained at new diagnosis, from a patient treated with antithyroid drugs. Every receptor here comes from a man aged 35-49 years with Graves disease.

The chain links TRBV7-2 to TRBJ2-5; D call uncertain. V lost 5 bases and J lost 5, with 12 bases in between. Germline V gives CDR1 SGHTA, CDR2 FQGNSA. CDR3 length: 13 amino acids. The CDR3 DNA is TGTGCCAGCAGCCCCCAGTTGGTGGAGACCCAGTACTTC. It translates to CASSPQLVETQYF.

The rearrangement uses TRBV6-1 and TRBJ2-7, with TRBD2 matching 11 bases. There are 16 residues in the CDR3. V lost 7 bases and J lost 6; bases outside the gene matches: 14. From germline, CDR1 is MNHNS and CDR2 SASEGT. The CDR3: CASTPGTSGTIREQYF. CDR3 DNA: TGTGCCAGCACTCCAGGGACTAGCGGAACCATACGCGAGCAGTACTTC.

This clonotype was detected a few times. This chain joins TRBV7-9 and TRBJ2-2; D not certain. The CDR3 consists of 11 residues. CDR1 is SEHNR and CDR2 is FQNEAQ in the germline V gene (reference sequence). Trimming pared 8 bases from V and 7 bases from J, leaving 8 bases between. The CDR3 spells CASPEVGELFF. The CDR3 DNA follows: TGTGCCAGCCCCGAGGTCGGGGAGCTGTTTTTT.

V and J are TRBV27 and TRBJ2-1; 9 nucleotides align to TRBD1. The V and J ends lost 5 bases and 3 bases, in that order; junction bases with no gene match: 8. Germline V lookup: CDR1 MNHEY, CDR2 SMNVEV (reference sequence). The CDR3 is 16 amino acids. The DNA of the CDR3 is TGTGCCAGCAGTGTTTCGGGACAGGGATTCTACAATGAGCAGTTCTTC. It specifies CASSVSGQGFYNEQFF.

In this sample, this clonotype turned up many times. This rearrangement joins TRBV7-8 to TRBJ1-2, with a weak D call TRBD1 (5 bases). Germline V gives CDR1 SGHVS, CDR2 FQNEAQ. The ends were cut back, 1 base at V and 7 bases at J, with 13 bases in the middle. The CDR3 is 14 amino acids. CDR3 coding DNA: TGTGCCAGCAGCTTAGTGGGCAGGGCGGCTGGCTACACCTTC. It specifies CASSLVGRAAGYTF.

This chain links TRBV5-1 with TRBJ1-5, with no clear D. The germline gives CDR1 SGHRS, CDR2 YFSETQ. Trimming stripped 0 bases from V and 4 bases from J, with 8 bases between. CDR3 length: 14 amino acids. The CDR3 sequence is CASSLGSGNQPQHF. CDR3 sequence (DNA): TGCGCCAGCAGCTTGGGATCGGGAAATCAGCCCCAGCATTTT.

This clonotype appeared a few times. V and J are TRBV27 and TRBJ2-5, with D perhaps matching TRBD1 (5 bases). Trimming shortened V by 3 bases and J by 3 bases, and 8 bases separated the two germline ends. This CDR3 comprises 13 residues. Germline CDR1 is MNHEY and CDR2 is SMNVEV (reference sequence). CDR3 amino acids: CASSFKGKETQYF. Written as DNA, the CDR3 is TGTGCCAGCAGTTTCAAGGGGAAAGAGACCCAGTACTTC.

This clonotype was detected many times. The chain uses TRBV2 and TRBJ2-1; 7 nucleotides line up with TRBD2. The V segment lost 6 bases and the J segment 14 bases; nucleotides outside the gene matches: 10. The CDR3 runs 12 residues. Germline assignment: CDR1 SNHLY and CDR2 FYNNEI. The CDR3 DNA reads as TGTGCCAGCAGAGCAAACGGGAGGTTGGAGTTCTTC. Translating it yields CASRANGRLEFF.

This clonotype occurred many times. This sequence joins TRBV24-1 and TRBJ2-1; 8 nucleotides align to TRBD2. The J segment lost 5 bases and the V segment lost 4 bases, leaving 6 bases of the junction unmatched. The germline V gene has CDR1 KGHDR and CDR2 SFDVKD. The CDR3 loop spans 15 amino acids. As DNA, the CDR3 is TGTGCCACCAGTGACCCGACTAGCGCTAACAATGAGCAGTTCTTC. Translating gives CATSDPTSANNEQFF.

This clonotype has only one observation. The genes are TRBV10-2 and TRBJ2-2; D might be TRBD1 (6 bases). Germline loops: CDR1 WSHSY, CDR2 SAAADI. With 7 bases removed from V and 1 base from J, the gap between germline ends came to 7 bases. This CDR3 is 13 amino acids long. The CDR3 loop is CASKGQNTGELFF. CDR3 bases: TGCGCCAGCAAGGGACAGAACACCGGGGAGCTGTTTTTT.

In its sample, this clonotype was seen many times. CDR3 coding DNA: TGTGCCAGCAGCTTCTGGCGGGAGGGCTACAATGAGCAGTTCTTC. This codes for CASSFWREGYNEQFF. V is TRBV13 and J is TRBJ2-1, with 9 bases aligning to TRBD2. Germline lookup yields CDR1 PRHDT and CDR2 FYEKMQ (reference sequence). V gave up 3 bases and J gave up 3 bases; unmatched junction bases: 3. CDR3 length: 15 amino acids. Complete variable domain (other parts from reference TRBV13 and TRBJ2-1): AAGVIQSPRHLIKEKRETATLKCYPIPRHDTVYWYQQGPGQDPQFLISFYEKMQSDKGSIPDRFSAQQFSDYHSELNMSSLELGDSALYFCASSFWREGYNEQFFGPGTRLTVL.